The 32 T cell receptor beta chains below all came from one sample that was sequenced in a study of shared clonotypes between healthy human individuals. Naive CD8 cells lacked CD45RO and underwent positive selection for CCR7, leaving out terminally differentiated effector memory CD45RA+ cells. This table comes from immunoSEQ multiplex PCR, and its TCRdb copy is limited to in-frame clones, with some not included. The sample includes around 1,900,000 clones, over 85% of them seen just once. The source material was naive CD8+ T cells from PBMCs. The receptors derive from a man aged 18 to 29 in good health. Some clones in this sample may be carry-over from other donors' samples.

The chain has TRBV11-2 and TRBJ2-2, with D possibly matching TRBD2 (5 bases). Germline CDR1 is SGHAT and CDR2 is FQNNGV. This CDR3 spans 16 amino acids. The V gene lost 0 bases and the J gene lost 7 bases, with 15 bases spanning the gap. Here the CDR3 reads CASSLEVLEDGGELFF. The DNA for the CDR3 is TGTGCCAGCAGCTTAGAGGTCCTGGAGGACGGCGGGGAGCTGTTTTTT.

The chain has TRBV13 and TRBJ1-4; D uncertain. The germline V gene encodes CDR1 PRHDT and CDR2 FYEKMQ (reference sequence). Trimming removed 8 bases at V and 6 bases at J, with 10 bases between. The CDR3 has 12 residues. As DNA, the CDR3 is TGTGCCAGCCGGGGAGTTGATGAAAAACTGTTTTTT. Protein: CASRGVDEKLFF.

This chain joins TRBV14 and TRBJ2-1; 7 nucleotides agree with TRBD2. V shed 3 bases, J shed 8 bases, and the junction held 25 bases outside the gene matches. The germline CDR1 and CDR2 sequences are SGHDN and FVKESK. The length of the CDR3 is 20 residues. The CDR3 spells CASSHDSDRLAGFGRDEQFF. CDR3 bases: TGTGCCAGCAGCCACGACTCAGACCGACTAGCAGGTTTTGGAAGGGATGAGCAGTTCTTC. Using reference TRBV14 and TRBJ2-1 for the parts outside the CDR3, the full variable domain is EAGVTQFPSHSVIEKGQTVTLRCDPISGHDNLYWYRRVMGKEIKFLLHFVKESKQDESGMPNNRFLAERTGGTYSTLKVQPAELEDSGVYFCASSHDSDRLAGFGRDEQFFGPGTRLTVL.

The rearrangement joins TRBV25-1 to TRBJ2-4, with no clear D. CDR1 and CDR2 (germline): MGHDK, SYGVNS. The length of the CDR3 is 13 residues. V lost 4 bases to trimming and J lost 10 bases, with 14 bases between them. The CDR3 DNA sequence: TGTGCCAGCAGTGGACCCCCCGTAGGTATTCAGTACTTC. The encoded protein is CASSGPPVGIQYF.

The chain joins TRBV4-3 to TRBJ2-7, with a tentative D call TRBD2 (5 bases). CDR1 and CDR2 (germline): LGHNA, YSLEER. Trimming removed 0 bases from V and 4 bases from J, with 16 bases in between. This CDR3 spans 16 amino acids. CDR3 in DNA: TGCGCCAGCAGCCAAGATGAGGTCGGACGGGAATACGAGCAGTACTTC. Its translation: CASSQDEVGREYEQYF.

The chain uses TRBV27 and TRBJ2-1; 10 bases fit TRBD2. This CDR3 region has 18 residues. Trimming took 2 bases from V and 8 from J; bases not matched to a gene: 15. Germline V gives CDR1 MNHEY, CDR2 SMNVEV (reference sequence). In DNA form, the CDR3 reads TGTGCCAGCAGTTTACTAGTAGCGGGAGGCCCAAGGGTCGATGAGCAGTTCTTC. Residues: CASSLLVAGGPRVDEQFF.

The chain is built from TRBV7-6 and TRBJ1-1; D gene ambiguous. This CDR3 has 16 amino acids. Per the germline V gene, CDR1 is SGHVS and CDR2 is FNYEAQ. Trimming took off 5 bases at V and 3 bases at J, with 19 bases between the two ends. This CDR3 is CASSPGWDIVDTEAFF. CDR3 in DNA: TGTGCCAGCAGCCCCGGGTGGGATATCGTGGACACTGAAGCTTTCTTT.

This clone appeared once. The chain is built from TRBV4-3 and TRBJ2-2; 9 positions match TRBD1. Germline CDR1 is LGHNA and CDR2 is YSLEER. With V trimmed by 1 base and J by 3 bases, 3 bases remained unmatched. CDR3 size: 16 residues. DNA of the CDR3: TGCGCCAGCAGCCAAGGGACAGGGGCATACACCGGGGAGCTGTTTTTT. Translating gives CASSQGTGAYTGELFF.

The CDR3 coding sequence is TGTGCCAGCATCCCCCCCACGAACACCGGGGAGCTGTTTTTT. Amino acids: CASIPPTNTGELFF. The V gene is TRBV28, the J gene TRBJ2-2; D is undetermined. Per germline, CDR1 MDHEN and CDR2 SYDVKM. V was shortened by 7 bases and J by 0 bases, with 9 bases between the two germline ends. CDR3 length: 14 residues.

The V gene is TRBV19, the J gene TRBJ1-2; 7 positions agree with TRBD1. J was trimmed by 6 bases and V by 8 bases; bases with no gene match: 3. This CDR3 is built from 11 residues. Germline V CDR1 and CDR2: LNHDA, SQIVND (reference sequence). This chain's CDR3 is CASRQGNGYTF. In DNA, the CDR3 is TGTGCCAGTCGACAGGGCAATGGCTACACCTTC.

The V call is TRBV7-9, the J call TRBJ2-1; 7 bases fit TRBD2. Trimming cost V 5 bases and J 9 bases; bases outside gene matches: 13. This CDR3 is built from 15 residues. Germline V gene sequence: CDR1 SEHNR, CDR2 FQNEAQ (reference sequence). The CDR3, as DNA: TGTGCCAGCAGCCGCACAGGACTAGTAGAGCTTGAGCAGTTCTTC. Translation: CASSRTGLVELEQFF. Full variable domain (outside the CDR3, taken from reference TRBV7-9 and TRBJ2-1): DTGVSQNPRHKITKRGQNVTFRCDPISEHNRLYWYRQTLGQGPEFLTYFQNEAQLEKSRLLSDRFSAERPKGSFSTLEIQRTEQGDSAMYLCASSRTGLVELEQFFGPGTRLTVL.

This clone has a single count. The chain is built from TRBV30 and TRBJ1-3, with D uncertain. The germline V gene encodes CDR1 GTSNPN and CDR2 SVGIG (reference sequence). Trimming pared 0 bases from V and 4 bases from J, leaving 7 bases between. The CDR3 is made up of 13 amino acids. The CDR3 nucleotides read TGTGCCTGGAGTGTCCACGAGGGAAACACCATATATTTT. Amino acid sequence: CAWSVHEGNTIYF.

The rearrangement links TRBV7-9 to TRBJ2-7; TRBD1 agrees at 10 bases. This CDR3 has 14 amino acids. Per the germline V gene, CDR1 is SEHNR and CDR2 is FQNEAQ (reference sequence). Germline trimming cut 6 bases from V and 3 bases from J; bases unmatched to any gene: 5. The CDR3 DNA reads as TGTGCCAGCAGGCAGGGACAGGGGAGCTACGAGCAGTACTTC. It yields the protein CASRQGQGSYEQYF.

This clone appeared once. This chain joins TRBV9 and TRBJ1-3; D gene uncertain. This CDR3 is built from 13 residues. Per the germline V gene, CDR1 is SGDLS and CDR2 is YYNGEE. The ends were cut back, 3 bases at V and 4 bases at J, with 8 bases in the middle. The CDR3 sequence is CASSGNWGNTIYF. CDR3 nucleotides: TGTGCCAGCAGCGGAAACTGGGGAAACACCATATATTTT.

CDR3 nucleotides: TGTGCCATCAGTGAGTCGTGGGGGAGGAACGAAGAGACCCAGTACTTC. Its translation is CAISESWGRNEETQYF. The gene calls are TRBV10-3 and TRBJ2-5, with TRBD2 as a possible D gene (6 bases). V gave up 0 bases and J gave up 3 bases, with 14 bases separating them. The CDR3 has 16 amino acids. The V gene's germline CDR1 is ENHRY and CDR2 SYGVKD.

The chain carries TRBV27 and TRBJ1-1; D not certain. CDR1 MNHEY and CDR2 SMNVEV come from the germline V gene (reference sequence). Deletions cut 6 bases from V and 1 base from J, with 12 bases between. The CDR3 runs to 14 residues. The DNA of the CDR3 is TGTGCCAGCAGCATAGGACGGCCGAACACTGAAGCTTTCTTT. It encodes CASSIGRPNTEAFF.

About this clone: This CDR3 is also generated by other DNA sequences in the sample. The chain has TRBV9 and TRBJ2-7; TRBD2 might be the D (5 bases). The germline gives CDR1 SGDLS, CDR2 YYNGEE. The CDR3 contains 14 residues. V was clipped by 0 bases and J by 2 bases, with 9 bases between them. The CDR3 region has the DNA TGTGCCAGCAGCGTAGAAGGGAGCGCCTACGAGCAGTACTTC. This translates into CASSVEGSAYEQYF.

The chain combines TRBV10-3 with TRBJ2-7, with 7 positions matching TRBD2. V gave up 2 bases and J gave up 1 base; unmatched junction bases: 8. The length of the CDR3 is 16 residues. Per the germline V gene, CDR1 is ENHRY and CDR2 is SYGVKD. Here the CDR3 DNA reads TGTGCCATCAGTGAGGTGGGCCAGCGGGGTTCCTACGAGCAGTACTTC. It encodes CAISEVGQRGSYEQYF.

The chain is built from TRBV5-1 and TRBJ1-1; D is perhaps TRBD1 (6 bases). V lost 0 bases and J 1 base, leaving 13 bases between the germline ends. The CDR3 has 16 residues. The germline gives CDR1 SGHRS, CDR2 YFSETQ. The CDR3 protein is CASSLVGGTPNTEAFF. The CDR3 DNA reads TGCGCCAGCAGCTTGGTGGGCGGGACACCGAACACTGAAGCTTTCTTT.

This chain joins TRBV7-8 and TRBJ1-2; D unresolved. CDR1 is SGHVS, CDR2 FQNEAQ, per germline. This CDR3 region has 15 residues. With 5 bases removed from V and 7 bases from J, the gap between germline ends came to 20 bases. The CDR3 loop reads CASSLRREGRVGYTF. In DNA, the CDR3 is TGTGCCAGCAGCCTACGAAGGGAGGGAAGGGTTGGCTACACCTTC.

The rearrangement joins TRBV7-6 to TRBJ2-1, with no clear D. CDR1 is SGHVS and CDR2 is FNYEAQ in the germline V gene. Trimming took 5 bases from V and 8 from J, leaving 10 bases between them. The CDR3 length is 12 residues. CDR3 sequence (DNA): TGTGCCAGCAGCCAGGTCGGAGATGAGCAGTTCTTC. This codes for CASSQVGDEQFF. Drawing the rest from reference TRBV7-6 and TRBJ2-1, the complete variable domain is GAGVSQSPRYKVTKRGQDVALRCDPISGHVSLYWYRQALGQGPEFLTYFNYEAQQDKSGLPNDRFSAERPEGSISTLTIQRTEQRDSAMYRCASSQVGDEQFFGPGTRLTVL.

This clone appeared a few times. The rearrangement uses TRBV4-1 and TRBJ1-1; tentative D call: TRBD1 (5 bases). CDR1 and CDR2 from the germline V gene are MGHRA and YSYEKL. The length of the CDR3 is 13 residues. V lost 3 bases to trimming and J lost 1 base, with 6 bases between them. The CDR3 loop is CASSHGGNTEAFF. Written as DNA, the CDR3 is TGCGCCAGCAGCCACGGGGGGAACACTGAAGCTTTCTTT.

The chain recombines TRBV27 with TRBJ2-1; the match to TRBD2 covers 11 bases. Germline V gene data show CDR1 as MNHEY and CDR2 as SMNVEV (reference sequence). V shed 6 bases and J 10 bases; nucleotides not matched to a gene: 8. The CDR3 totals 14 residues. The CDR3 is CASRALAGVNEQFF. The CDR3 bases are TGTGCCAGCAGGGCACTAGCGGGAGTAAACGAGCAGTTCTTC.

This chain uses TRBV27 with TRBJ2-7; TRBD2 matches 8 bases. This CDR3 is 15 amino acids long. The trim removed 7 bases at V and 2 bases at J, leaving 10 bases unmatched. Germline values: CDR1 MNHEY, CDR2 SMNVEV (reference sequence). CDR3 DNA sequence: TGTGCCAGCACAGTGGGGGCGGGAGGAACCTACGAGCAGTACTTC. Translating it yields CASTVGAGGTYEQYF.

The genes are TRBV4-3 and TRBJ2-3; unclear D gene. CDR1 and CDR2 (germline): LGHNA, YSLEER. Trimming removed 4 bases at V and 2 bases at J, with 10 bases between. This CDR3 spans 14 amino acids. CDR3 loop: CASSPMALTDTQYF. In DNA, the CDR3 is TGCGCCAGCAGCCCGATGGCACTCACAGATACGCAGTATTTT.

The chain carries TRBV4-3 and TRBJ2-1; D remains ambiguous. V gave up 4 bases and J gave up 5 bases, with 12 bases separating them. The CDR3 covers 14 residues. Germline CDR1 and CDR2: LGHNA and YSLEER. CDR3 protein: CASSPFLGNNEQFF. CDR3 in DNA: TGCGCCAGCAGCCCCTTCTTAGGCAACAATGAGCAGTTCTTC.

The chain links TRBV27 to TRBJ2-1; D uncertain. This CDR3 has 15 residues. CDR1 MNHEY and CDR2 SMNVEV come from the germline V gene (reference sequence). Deletions cut 2 bases from V and 1 base from J, with 9 bases between. The CDR3 loop reads CASSLGMRSYNEQFF. CDR3 bases: TGTGCCAGCAGTTTAGGGATGAGGTCCTACAATGAGCAGTTCTTC.

The V and J genes are TRBV19 and TRBJ1-2; 7 nucleotides align to TRBD1. The junction had 5 bases not matched to a gene; V was cut back by 3 bases and J by 7 bases. Germline V CDR1 and CDR2: LNHDA, SQIVND (reference sequence). The CDR3 covers 13 residues. Here the CDR3 reads CASSIGQVVGYTF. In DNA form, the CDR3 reads TGTGCCAGTAGTATCGGACAGGTGGTTGGCTACACCTTC.

On this clone itself: Within the sample, other DNA sequences also encode this same CDR3. The chain combines TRBV11-2 with TRBJ2-3; no clear D gene. This CDR3 has 12 amino acids. Germline V gives CDR1 SGHAT, CDR2 FQNNGV. V gave up 4 bases and J gave up 3 bases, with 5 bases separating them. The CDR3 here is CASSSGTDTQYF. CDR3 nucleotides: TGTGCCAGCAGCTCAGGAACAGATACGCAGTATTTT. The entire variable domain, with the rest obtained from reference TRBV11-2 and TRBJ2-3, is as follows: EAGVAQSPRYKIIEKRQSVAFWCNPISGHATLYWYQQILGQGPKLLIQFQNNGVVDDSQLPKDRFSAERLKGVDSTLKIQPAKLEDSAVYLCASSSGTDTQYFGPGTRLTVL.

The J gene is TRBJ1-5, the V gene TRBV2; D remains unclear. CDR1 is SNHLY and CDR2 is FYNNEI in the germline V gene. The CDR3 sequence is 11 residues long. V was pared by 4 bases and J by 4 bases, with 2 bases between. The CDR3 nucleotides read TGTGCCAGCAGTGGGAATCAGCCCCAGCATTTT. This gives the protein CASSGNQPQHF.

The chain joins TRBV14 to TRBJ2-7; TRBD1 agrees at 9 bases. This CDR3 is 15 amino acids long. The ends lost 4 bases at V and 2 bases at J; junction bases unmatched: 6. Germline V CDR1 and CDR2: SGHDN, FVKESK. CDR3 sequence: CASSPYGTGTYEQYF. CDR3 sequence (DNA): TGTGCCAGCAGCCCCTACGGGACAGGGACCTACGAGCAGTACTTC.

The rearrangement links TRBV6-5 to TRBJ2-7, with 10 bases fitting TRBD2. The germline V gene has CDR1 MNHEY and CDR2 SVGAGI. The ends lost 4 bases at V and 3 bases at J; junction bases unmatched: 9. This CDR3 is 16 amino acids long. The CDR3 nucleotides are TGTGCCAGCAGTTCCCTGACTAGCGGGTGGATCTACGAGCAGTACTTC. Its protein is CASSSLTSGWIYEQYF.